This TCR beta chain was documented in a study of Graves' ophthalmopathy and Graves' hyperthyroidism. Germline lookup yields CDR1 SGHAT and CDR2 FQNNGV. The CDR3 has 13 amino acids. The ends were cut back, 6 bases at V and 0 bases at J, with 8 bases in the middle. Findings and caveats of the study: Also, most clonotypes expanded in the thyroid above 0.001 frequency appeared in blood.

Ages of hyperthyroidism patients ran from 18 to 65, and their diagnoses were new, under 2 months' duration. No donor had other autoimmune disease, uncontrolled infection, pregnancy or lactation. Reliance was placed on clinical symptoms, serum thyroxine, TRAb, thyroid ultrasound and orbital computed tomography for diagnosis. From RNA, the CDR3 regions of TCR beta chains were amplified and sequenced. After a first-round RT-PCR with HTBI primers, a second-round multiplex PCR was run. TCRdb analysed the multiplex PCR reads with MiXCR anew, one entry per CDR3 protein. Here the sample spans over a million distinct CDR3 sequences, about 40% being singletons. This clonotype was picked up a small number of times. Its antigen is unidentified.

The sequencing sample was made of peripheral blood or thyroid tissue (not recorded which). The rearrangement uses TRBV11-2 and TRBJ1-2, with D possibly TRBD1 on 5 matching bases. The TCR was taken from an adult man with Graves' hyperthyroidism. The CDR3 spells CASRDIANYGYTF. The CDR3 nucleotides are TGTGCCAGCAGGGACATCGCTAACTATGGCTACACCTTC.